These T cell receptor beta chains were read from a single sample in a study of graft-versus-host responses after intestinal transplantation. The repertoire was sequenced with immunoSEQ multiplex PCR; TCRdb's copy has only in-frame clones and lacks some. The sample includes fewer than 50,000 clones, approximately 84% seen only once; the top ten take roughly 0.45%. These receptors lack a known antigen. The starting material was unstimulated CD4+ T cells sorted from spleen or lymph node cells, obtained before transplant. The receptors were gathered from a human donor who was the organ donor for an intestinal transplant. Both conserved end residues are part of each CDR3. The order of the fields is J gene, V gene, D gene, clone size, CDR3 protein, CDR3 DNA. The D gene is left open where the match is weak. Size is omitted from some rows. Given values are once, few, many or a class for expanded clones.

>TRBJ2-5|TRBV6-1|TRBD1|-
CASSGDDRVKTQYF
TGTGCCAGCAGTGGGGACGACAGGGTAAAGACCCAGTACTTC
>TRBJ2-1|TRBV7-7|TRBD2|-
CASSPGLAGGNEQFF
TGTGCCAGCAGCCCGGGACTAGCGGGGGGCAATGAGCAGTTCTTC
>TRBJ2-5|TRBV2|-|-
CASSDLVGEETQYF
TGTGCCAGCAGTGATCTGGTGGGAGAAGAGACCCAGTACTTC
>TRBJ2-3|TRBV5-1|-|-
CASSLELTLDARAQYF
TGCGCCAGCAGCTTGGAGTTGACTTTAGATGCCCGGGCGCAGTATTTT
>TRBJ2-3|TRBV7-2|-|once
CASSPRGLSTDTQYF
TGTGCCAGCAGCCCACGGGGTTTGAGCACAGATACGCAGTATTTT
>TRBJ2-6|TRBV5-6|-|-
CASTRSGANVLTF
TGTGCCAGCACCCGATCTGGGGCCAACGTCCTGACTTTC
>TRBJ2-1|TRBV10-3|TRBD2|-
CAISESGSGFYNEQFF
TGTGCCATCAGTGAGTCGGGTAGCGGGTTTTACAATGAGCAGTTCTTC
>TRBJ1-5|TRBV5-4|-|-
CASSLRVGSASNQPQHF
TGTGCCAGCAGCTTGCGAGTAGGGTCGGCCAGCAATCAGCCCCAGCATTTT
>TRBJ2-1|TRBV14|TRBD2|-
CASSQDRGLAGALYNEQFF
TGTGCCAGCAGCCAAGATAGGGGACTAGCGGGAGCCCTCTACAATGAGCAGTTCTTC
>TRBJ1-2|TRBV19|-|-
CASSILTGSYGYTF
TGTGCCAGTAGTATCCTGACAGGCTCCTATGGCTACACCTTC
>TRBJ1-2|TRBV29-1|TRBD1|-
CSVDRGLGGYTF
TGCAGCGTTGATAGGGGGCTGGGAGGCTACACCTTC
>TRBJ2-7|TRBV5-1|-|-
CASSLLTGTYEQYF
TGCGCCAGCAGCTTGCTTACAGGGACCTACGAGCAGTACTTC
>TRBJ2-1|TRBV5-6|-|-
CASSLNKDSYNEQFF
TGTGCCAGCAGCTTGAATAAGGACAGCTACAATGAGCAGTTCTTC
>TRBJ2-7|TRBV6-1|-|-
CASRRTAYEQYF
TGTGCCAGCAGACGGACAGCCTACGAGCAGTACTTC
>TRBJ2-3|TRBV5-1|TRBD2|-
CASKRGVSTDTQYF
TGCGCCAGCAAACGGGGGGTAAGCACAGATACGCAGTATTTT
>TRBJ2-1|TRBV7-2|TRBD1|-
CASSWAGQGGNNEQFF
TGTGCCAGCAGCTGGGCGGGACAGGGGGGGAACAATGAGCAGTTCTTC
>TRBJ1-2|TRBV4-3|-|-
CASSQDSSGDRGYTF
TGCGCCAGCAGCCAAGACTCCTCGGGAGACCGGGGCTACACCTTC
>TRBJ1-1|TRBV4-1|TRBD1|-
CASSQVQQGIGMVGLNTEAFF
TGCGCCAGCAGCCAAGTTCAACAGGGGATAGGGATGGTGGGCTTGAACACTGAAGCTTTCTTT
>TRBJ2-7|TRBV5-1|-|-
CASSPSPRGGYEQYF
TGCGCCAGCAGCCCGAGCCCTAGAGGGGGCTACGAGCAGTACTTC
>TRBJ1-3|TRBV19|-|-
CASSLLGVSYSGNTIYF
TGTGCCAGTAGTCTCCTCGGGGTGTCCTACTCTGGAAACACCATATATTTT
>TRBJ1-3|TRBV30|-|-
CAWSASIRGNTIYF
TGTGCCTGGAGTGCGTCAATAAGGGGAAACACCATATATTTT
>TRBJ2-7|TRBV11-2|-|-
CASSPFSRSEQYF
TGTGCCAGCAGCCCGTTCTCGCGGAGCGAGCAGTACTTC
>TRBJ2-7|TRBV7-2|-|-
CASSLSGDSYEQYF
TGTGCCAGCAGCTTATCTGGGGACTCCTACGAGCAGTACTTC
>TRBJ2-7|TRBV7-9|TRBD1|-
CASSHGQGGQYF
TGTGCCAGCAGTCACGGACAGGGGGGGCAGTACTTC
>TRBJ2-1|TRBV27|TRBD2|few
CASSGLAGLNEQFF
TGTGCCAGCTCGGGACTAGCGGGACTTAATGAGCAGTTCTTC
>TRBJ2-5|TRBV13|TRBD1|-
CASSSLRTGVQETQYF
TGTGCCAGCAGCTCCCTTCGGACAGGGGTTCAAGAGACCCAGTACTTC
>TRBJ1-2|TRBV6-6|-|-
CASSSTGRGSYGYTF
TGTGCCAGCAGTTCCACAGGGCGGGGGAGCTATGGCTACACCTTC
>TRBJ2-5|TRBV5-1|TRBD1|-
CASSTLDRQETQYF
TGCGCCAGCAGCACTCTGGACAGGCAAGAGACCCAGTACTTC
>TRBJ1-4|TRBV4-3|-|-
CASSHGSTFATNEKLFF
TGCGCCAGCAGCCATGGAAGTACGTTTGCAACTAATGAAAAACTGTTTTTT
>TRBJ1-2|TRBV7-2|-|-
CASSQRTPSWYGYTF
TGTGCCAGCAGCCAGAGGACACCGTCATGGTATGGCTACACCTTC
>TRBJ2-3|TRBV6-5|TRBD1|-
CASSYTGQGVDTQYF
TGTGCCAGCAGTTACACGGGACAGGGGGTGGATACGCAGTATTTT
>TRBJ1-6|TRBV7-9|-|few
CASSSARSPLHF
TGTGCCAGCAGCTCGGCGAGGTCACCCCTCCACTTT
>TRBJ2-2|TRBV7-8|TRBD1|-
CASSKDRGLAGELFF
TGTGCCAGCAGCAAGGACAGGGGGCTGGCCGGGGAGCTGTTTTTT
>TRBJ1-6|TRBV19|TRBD1|-
CASTYRTGGIGSPLHF
TGTGCCAGTACCTACCGGACAGGGGGAATAGGTTCACCCCTCCACTTT
>TRBJ2-7|TRBV14|TRBD2|-
CASSLAGIPLEQYF
TGTGCCAGCAGCCTAGCGGGGATCCCCCTGGAGCAGTACTTC
>TRBJ1-6|TRBV6-1|-|-
CASSALISPLHF
TGTGCCAGCAGTGCCTTGATCTCACCCCTCCACTTT
>TRBJ2-7|TRBV5-6|-|-
CASSFFGAYEQYF
TGTGCCAGCAGCTTTTTCGGGGCCTACGAGCAGTACTTC
>TRBJ2-1|TRBV7-9|TRBD1|-
CASSTGQGNEQFF
TGTGCCAGCAGCACGGGACAGGGGAATGAGCAGTTCTTC
>TRBJ2-1|TRBV7-2|TRBD2|-
CASSFASGKYNEQFF
TGTGCCAGCAGCTTCGCTAGCGGGAAATACAATGAGCAGTTCTTC
>TRBJ2-3|TRBV5-1|-|-
CASSPRTSTDTQYF
TGCGCCAGCAGCCCACGGACTAGCACAGATACGCAGTATTTT
>TRBJ1-3|TRBV4-3|-|-
CASSRGRGNTIYF
TGCGCCAGCAGCCGAGGAAGGGGAAACACCATATATTTT
>TRBJ2-7|TRBV7-9|-|-
CASADRGRQGGDEQYF
TGTGCCAGCGCCGACCGCGGACGACAGGGCGGGGACGAGCAGTACTTC
>TRBJ2-7|TRBV25-1|-|-
CASSRGTYEQYF
TGTGCCAGCAGTCGAGGGACCTACGAGCAGTACTTC
>TRBJ1-1|TRBV5-5|-|-
CASSLGRGFLLNTEAFF
TGTGCCAGCAGCTTGGGAAGGGGCTTCCTCTTGAACACTGAAGCTTTCTTT
>TRBJ2-3|TRBV19|TRBD2|-
CASCDRGGLADTQYF
TGTGCCAGTTGCGACCGGGGGGGATTAGCAGATACGCAGTATTTT